This T cell receptor beta chain emerged from a study of cytomegalovirus exposure and HLA in healthy donors. Study-wide points: Sequencing depth roughly uniform across donors was assumed in presence/absence analyses.

This CDR3 comprises 16 residues. V lost 3 bases and J 5 bases, leaving 16 bases between the germline ends. In germline, CDR1 is MDHEN, CDR2 SYDVKM. As concerns this clone: Its matching antigen is unknown.

The primer mix had 60 Vbeta and 13 Jbeta primers. Produced via immunoSEQ multiplex PCR; TCRdb's table is partial and in-frame only. The sample lists some 200,000 clones, over 65% occurring once. Sequencing used PBMCs. This receptor was obtained from a woman between 25 and 40 years old in good health and CMV-seronegative. This sequence joins TRBV28 and TRBJ2-2, with D perhaps TRBD1 (6 bases). Here the CDR3 DNA reads TGTGCCAGCAGTTTTCTGTCCAGGGGCGAAACCGGGGAGCTGTTTTTT. Amino acids: CASSFLSRGETGELFF.